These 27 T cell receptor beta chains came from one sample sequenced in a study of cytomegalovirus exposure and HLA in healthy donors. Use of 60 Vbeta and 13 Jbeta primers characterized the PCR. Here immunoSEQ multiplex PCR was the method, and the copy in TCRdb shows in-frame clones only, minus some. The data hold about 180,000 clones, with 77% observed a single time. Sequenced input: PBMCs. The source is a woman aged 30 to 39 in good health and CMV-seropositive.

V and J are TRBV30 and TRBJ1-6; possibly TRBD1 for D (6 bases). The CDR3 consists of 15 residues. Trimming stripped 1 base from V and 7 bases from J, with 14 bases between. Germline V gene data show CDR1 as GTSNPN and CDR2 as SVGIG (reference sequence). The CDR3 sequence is CAWSALEQGNSPLHF. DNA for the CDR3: TGTGCCTGGAGTGCCCTTGAACAGGGAAATTCACCCCTCCACTTT.

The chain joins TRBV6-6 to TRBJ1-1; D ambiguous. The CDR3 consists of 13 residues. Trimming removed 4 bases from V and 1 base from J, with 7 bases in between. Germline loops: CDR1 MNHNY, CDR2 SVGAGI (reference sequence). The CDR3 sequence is CASSSRSNTEAFF. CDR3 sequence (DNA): TGTGCCAGCAGTTCGCGCTCGAACACTGAAGCTTTCTTT.

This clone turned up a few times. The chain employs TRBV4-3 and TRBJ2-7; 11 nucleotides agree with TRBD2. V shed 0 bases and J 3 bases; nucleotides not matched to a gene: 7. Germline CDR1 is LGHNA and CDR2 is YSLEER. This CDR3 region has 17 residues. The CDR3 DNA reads TGCGCCAGCAGCCAAGAGGGGCCGGGACTAGCGGTCTACGAGCAGTACTTC. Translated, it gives CASSQEGPGLAVYEQYF.

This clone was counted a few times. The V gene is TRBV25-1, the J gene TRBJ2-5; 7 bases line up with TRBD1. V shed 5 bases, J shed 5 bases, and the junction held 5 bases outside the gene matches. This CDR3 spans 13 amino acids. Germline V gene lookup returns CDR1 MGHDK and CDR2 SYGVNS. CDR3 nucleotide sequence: TGTGCCAGCAGTTCACAGGGGAGTGAGACCCAGTACTTC. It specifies CASSSQGSETQYF. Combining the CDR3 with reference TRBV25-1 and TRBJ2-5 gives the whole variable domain EADIYQTPRYLVIGTGKKITLECSQTMGHDKMYWYQQDPGMELHLIHYSYGVNSTEKGDLSSESTVSRIRTEHFPLTLESARPSHTSQYLCASSSQGSETQYFGPGTRLLVL.

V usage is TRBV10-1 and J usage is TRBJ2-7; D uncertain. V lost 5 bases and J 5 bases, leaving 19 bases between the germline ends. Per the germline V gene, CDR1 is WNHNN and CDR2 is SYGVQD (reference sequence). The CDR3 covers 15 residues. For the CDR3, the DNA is TGCGCCAGCAGTCTGAATTACGGGTCCCCCGACGAGCAGTACTTC. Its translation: CASSLNYGSPDEQYF.

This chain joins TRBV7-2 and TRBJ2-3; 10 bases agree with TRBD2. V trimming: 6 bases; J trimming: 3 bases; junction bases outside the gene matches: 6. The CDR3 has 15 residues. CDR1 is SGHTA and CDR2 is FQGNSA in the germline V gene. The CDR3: CASRPTSGRTDTQYF. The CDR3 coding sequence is TGTGCCAGCAGACCGACTAGCGGGCGTACAGATACGCAGTATTTT.

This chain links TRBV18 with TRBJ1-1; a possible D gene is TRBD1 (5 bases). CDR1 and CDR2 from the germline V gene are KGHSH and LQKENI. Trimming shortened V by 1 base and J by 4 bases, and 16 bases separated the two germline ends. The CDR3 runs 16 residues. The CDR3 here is CASSPLVRAPGTEAFF. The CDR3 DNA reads TGTGCCAGCTCACCACTAGTCAGGGCACCCGGCACTGAAGCTTTCTTT.

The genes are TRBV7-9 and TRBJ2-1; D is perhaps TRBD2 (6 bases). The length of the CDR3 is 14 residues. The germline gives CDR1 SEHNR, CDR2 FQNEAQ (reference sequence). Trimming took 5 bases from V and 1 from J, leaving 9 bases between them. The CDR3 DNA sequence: TGTGCCAGCAGCCGGGACTCGTCCTACAATGAGCAGTTCTTC. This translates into CASSRDSSYNEQFF.

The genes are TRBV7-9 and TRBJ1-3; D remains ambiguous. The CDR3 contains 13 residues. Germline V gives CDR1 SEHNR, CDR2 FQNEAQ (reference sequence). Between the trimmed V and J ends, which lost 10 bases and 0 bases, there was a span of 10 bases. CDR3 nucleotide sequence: TGTGCCACCTCAGGATTCTCTGGAAACACCATATATTTT. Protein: CATSGFSGNTIYF.

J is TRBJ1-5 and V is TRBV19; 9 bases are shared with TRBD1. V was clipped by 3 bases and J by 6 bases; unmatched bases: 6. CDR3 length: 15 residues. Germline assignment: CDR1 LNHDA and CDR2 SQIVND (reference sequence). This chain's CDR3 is CASSMGTGLVQPQHF. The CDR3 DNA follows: TGTGCCAGTAGTATGGGGACAGGGTTGGTTCAGCCCCAGCATTTT.

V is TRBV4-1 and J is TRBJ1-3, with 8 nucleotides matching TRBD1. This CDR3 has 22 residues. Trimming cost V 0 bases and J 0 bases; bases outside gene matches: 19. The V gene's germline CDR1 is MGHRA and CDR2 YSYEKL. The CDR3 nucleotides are TGCGCCAGCAGCCAAGATCGGGCTCGACAGGGGCCGGATAAACACTCTGGAAACACCATATATTTT. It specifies CASSQDRARQGPDKHSGNTIYF.

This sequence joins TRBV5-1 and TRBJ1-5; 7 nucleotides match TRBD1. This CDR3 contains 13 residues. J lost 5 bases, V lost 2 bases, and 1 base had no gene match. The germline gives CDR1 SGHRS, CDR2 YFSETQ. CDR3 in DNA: TGCGCCAGCAGCTTTGACAGGGATCAGCCCCAGCATTTT. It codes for CASSFDRDQPQHF. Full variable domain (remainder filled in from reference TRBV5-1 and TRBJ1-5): KAGVTQTPRYLIKTRGQQVTLSCSPISGHRSVSWYQQTPGQGLQFLFEYFSETQRNKGNFPGRFSGRQFSNSRSEMNVSTLELGDSALYLCASSFDRDQPQHFGDGTRLSIL.

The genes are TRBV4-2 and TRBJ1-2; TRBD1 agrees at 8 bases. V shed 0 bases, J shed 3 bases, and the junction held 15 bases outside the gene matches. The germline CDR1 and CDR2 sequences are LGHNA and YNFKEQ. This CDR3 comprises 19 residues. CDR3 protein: CASSQDLMTGADADYGYTF. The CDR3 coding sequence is TGTGCCAGCAGCCAAGATCTGATGACAGGGGCAGATGCGGACTATGGCTACACCTTC.

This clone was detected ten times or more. The DNA of the CDR3 is TGTGCCAGCTTCGGGTGGGACGAGCAGTACTTC. It yields the protein CASFGWDEQYF. This chain connects TRBV27 to TRBJ2-7; D uncertain. The germline CDR1 and CDR2 sequences are MNHEY and SMNVEV (reference sequence). The CDR3 consists of 11 residues. V lost 8 bases and J 5 bases, leaving 10 bases between the germline ends.

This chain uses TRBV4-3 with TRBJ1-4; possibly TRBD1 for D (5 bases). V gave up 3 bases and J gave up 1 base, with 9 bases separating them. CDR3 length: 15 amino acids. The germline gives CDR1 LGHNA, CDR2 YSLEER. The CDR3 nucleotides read TGCGCCAGCAGCCAGGACACCTTAACTAATGAAAAACTGTTTTTT. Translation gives CASSQDTLTNEKLFF.

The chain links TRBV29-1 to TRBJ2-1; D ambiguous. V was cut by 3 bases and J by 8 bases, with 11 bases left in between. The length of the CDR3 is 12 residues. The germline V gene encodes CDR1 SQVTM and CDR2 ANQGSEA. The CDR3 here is CSVELVPDEQFF. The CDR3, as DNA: TGCAGCGTTGAGCTAGTACCGGATGAGCAGTTCTTC.

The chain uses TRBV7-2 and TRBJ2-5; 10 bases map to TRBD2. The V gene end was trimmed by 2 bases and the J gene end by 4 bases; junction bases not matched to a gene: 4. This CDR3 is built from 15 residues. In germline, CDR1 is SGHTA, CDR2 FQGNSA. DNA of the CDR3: TGTGCCAGCAGCTTAACATGGACTAGCGGAGAGACCCAGTACTTC. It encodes CASSLTWTSGETQYF. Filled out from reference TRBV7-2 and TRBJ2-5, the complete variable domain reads GAGVSQSPSNKVTEKGKDVELRCDPISGHTALYWYRQSLGQGLEFLIYFQGNSAPDKSGLPSDRFSAERTGGSVSTLTIQRTQQEDSAVYLCASSLTWTSGETQYFGPGTRLLVL.

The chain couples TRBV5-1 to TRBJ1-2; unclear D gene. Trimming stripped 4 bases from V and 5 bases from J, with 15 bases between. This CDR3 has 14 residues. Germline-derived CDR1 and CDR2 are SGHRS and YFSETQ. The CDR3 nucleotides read TGCGCCAGCAGCATCGACACTTCTGGATATGGCTACACCTTC. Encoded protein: CASSIDTSGYGYTF.

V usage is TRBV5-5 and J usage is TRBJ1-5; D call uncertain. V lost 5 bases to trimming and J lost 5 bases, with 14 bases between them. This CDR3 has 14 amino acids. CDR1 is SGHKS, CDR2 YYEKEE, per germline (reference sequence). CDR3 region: CASSSAGLDQPQHF. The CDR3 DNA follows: TGTGCCAGCAGTTCCGCGGGCCTCGATCAGCCCCAGCATTTT.

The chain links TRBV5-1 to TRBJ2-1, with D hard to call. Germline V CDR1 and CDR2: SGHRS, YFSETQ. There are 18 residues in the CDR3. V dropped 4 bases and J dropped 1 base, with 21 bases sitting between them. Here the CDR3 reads CASSAARYSGLSYNEQFF. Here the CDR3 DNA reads TGCGCCAGCAGCGCTGCTCGATACTCGGGTCTATCCTACAATGAGCAGTTCTTC.

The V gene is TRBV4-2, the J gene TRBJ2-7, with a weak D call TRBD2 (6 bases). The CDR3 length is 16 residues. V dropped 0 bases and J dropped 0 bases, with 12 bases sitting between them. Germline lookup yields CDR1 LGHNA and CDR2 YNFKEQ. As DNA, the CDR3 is TGTGCCAGCAGCCAAGATACGGGGGAGTCCTCCTACGAGCAGTACTTC. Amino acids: CASSQDTGESSYEQYF.

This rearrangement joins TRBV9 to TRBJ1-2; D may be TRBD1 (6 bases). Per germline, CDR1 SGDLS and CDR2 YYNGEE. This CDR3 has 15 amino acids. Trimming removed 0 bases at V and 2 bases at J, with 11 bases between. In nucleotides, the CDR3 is TGTGCCAGCAGCGTAGAGCTGCAGGGGAACTATGGCTACACCTTC. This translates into CASSVELQGNYGYTF.

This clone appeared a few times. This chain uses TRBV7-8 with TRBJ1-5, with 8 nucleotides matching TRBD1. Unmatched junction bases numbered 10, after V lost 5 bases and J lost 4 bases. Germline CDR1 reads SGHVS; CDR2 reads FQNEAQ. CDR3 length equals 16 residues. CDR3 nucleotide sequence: TGTGCCAGCAGCCCAAGACAGGGGACAGATAATCAGCCCCAGCATTTT. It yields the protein CASSPRQGTDNQPQHF. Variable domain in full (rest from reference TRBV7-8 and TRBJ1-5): GAGVSQSPRYKVAKRGQDVALRCDPISGHVSLFWYQQALGQGPEFLTYFQNEAQLDKSGLPSDRFFAERPEGSVSTLKIQRTQQEDSAVYLCASSPRQGTDNQPQHFGDGTRLSIL.

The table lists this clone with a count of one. The CDR3 nucleotides are TGTGCCAGCAGTTTGTGGGGCGGAGCGAACACCGGGGAGCTGTTTTTT. This sequence encodes CASSLWGGANTGELFF. This chain joins TRBV28 and TRBJ2-2; perhaps TRBD1 as D (5 bases). V lost 3 bases, J lost 0 bases, and 11 bases lay in between. The CDR3 consists of 16 residues. Germline CDR1 is MDHEN and CDR2 is SYDVKM.

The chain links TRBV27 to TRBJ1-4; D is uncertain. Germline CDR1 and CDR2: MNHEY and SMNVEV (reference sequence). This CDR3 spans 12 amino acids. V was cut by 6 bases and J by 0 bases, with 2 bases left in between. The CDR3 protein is CASSATNEKLFF. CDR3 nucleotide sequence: TGTGCCAGCAGCGCAACTAATGAAAAACTGTTTTTT.

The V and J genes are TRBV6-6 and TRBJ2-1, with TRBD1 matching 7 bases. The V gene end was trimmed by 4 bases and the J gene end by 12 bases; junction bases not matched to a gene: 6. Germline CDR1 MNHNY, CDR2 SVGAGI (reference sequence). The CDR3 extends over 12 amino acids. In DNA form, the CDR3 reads TGTGCCAGCAGTTCAGACAGGGTTCGGCAGTTCTTC. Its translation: CASSSDRVRQFF.

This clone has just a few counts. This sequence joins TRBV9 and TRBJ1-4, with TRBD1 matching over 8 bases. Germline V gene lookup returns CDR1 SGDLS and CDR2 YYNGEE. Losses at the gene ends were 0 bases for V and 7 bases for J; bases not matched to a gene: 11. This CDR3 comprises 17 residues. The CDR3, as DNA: TGTGCCAGCAGCGTAGAGGCAACGGGGACAGGCTCTGAAAAACTGTTTTTT. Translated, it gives CASSVEATGTGSEKLFF.